This T cell receptor (beta chain) was sequenced for a study of identical twins. TCRdb passed the 5' RACE reads through MiXCR, listing each CDR3 protein once. The repertoire holds around 490,000 distinct CDR3 sequences, with around 22% as singletons. Another study also made use of these data, one on yellow fever vaccine responses in identical twins.

The sequence came from a woman younger than 30 in good health. The sequencing sample was made of CD4+ T cells sorted from blood.

CDR3 protein: CASTPRSSTGSTDTQYF. CDR3 nucleotides: TGTGCCAGCACCCCTAGGAGCAGCACAGGAAGCACAGATACGCAGTATTTT. The rearrangement uses TRBV27 and TRBJ2-3; possible D gene TRBD1, 5 bases. Germline V gene data show CDR1 as MNHEY and CDR2 as SMNVEV (reference sequence). This CDR3 is built from 17 residues. Trimming pared 7 bases from V and 0 bases from J, leaving 20 bases between.